This T cell receptor (beta chain) was sequenced in a study of blood T cell repertoires in COVID-19. This clone turned up a few times. From germline, CDR1 is MNHEY and CDR2 SMNVEV (reference sequence). The ends lost 4 bases at V and 7 bases at J; junction bases unmatched: 12. This CDR3 is 17 amino acids long. Method: immunoSEQ multiplex PCR; TCRdb's copy keeps in-frame clones and lacks some. The sample has roughly 38,000 clones, around 89% seen once; the top ten hold less than 30%. V usage is TRBV27 and J usage is TRBJ2-1; 11 positions agree with TRBD2. Sequencing used peripheral blood. The sequence was obtained from a man between 60 and 70 years old with active or convalescent COVID-19. The CDR3 spells CASSSPGSGRVLNEQFF. The CDR3, as DNA: TGTGCCAGCAGTTCCCCAGGTAGCGGGAGGGTACTAAATGAGCAGTTCTTC.